The source of this TCR beta chain is a study of cytomegalovirus exposure and HLA in healthy donors. Broader study findings: High sensitivity and specificity were reportedly achieved when the classifier diagnosed cytomegalovirus status.

Only one count was recorded for this clone. The antigen is undetermined. TCRdb's table, derived via immunoSEQ multiplex PCR, lists solely in-frame clones and lacks some. The sample holds about 240,000 clones; approximately 86% are singletons and the top ten take 1% to 1.5%. CDR3 length: 15 residues. Germline values: CDR1 MNHEY, CDR2 SMNVEV (reference sequence). J was trimmed by 7 bases and V by 2 bases; bases with no gene match: 11. Sequencing was done on a sample of PBMCs. The genes are TRBV27 and TRBJ2-7, with 7 bases that match TRBD2. The clonotype originates from a woman aged 25 to 39 in good health and CMV-seropositive. CDR3 region: CASSLGGTWEGEQYF. CDR3 DNA sequence: TGTGCCAGCAGTTTAGGGGGGACCTGGGAGGGAGAGCAGTACTTC.